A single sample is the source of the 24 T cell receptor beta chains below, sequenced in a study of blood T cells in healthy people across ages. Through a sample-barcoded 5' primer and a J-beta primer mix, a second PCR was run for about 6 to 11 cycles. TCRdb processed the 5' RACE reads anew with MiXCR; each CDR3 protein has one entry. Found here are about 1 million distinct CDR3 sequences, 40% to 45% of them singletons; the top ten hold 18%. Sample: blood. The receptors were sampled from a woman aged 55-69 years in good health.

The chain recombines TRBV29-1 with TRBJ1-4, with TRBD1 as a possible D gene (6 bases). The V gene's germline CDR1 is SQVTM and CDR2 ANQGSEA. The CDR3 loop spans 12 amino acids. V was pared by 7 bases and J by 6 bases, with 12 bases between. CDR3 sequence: CSGRGPDEKLFF. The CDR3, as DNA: TGCAGCGGACGGGGGCCCGATGAAAAACTGTTTTTT.

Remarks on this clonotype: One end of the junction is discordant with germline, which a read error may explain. CDR3 loop: CAGSSPVRRGYEQFF. CDR3 bases: TGTGCCGGCAGTTCTCCGGTCCGTCGGGGGTATGAGCAGTTCTTC. This rearrangement joins TRBV12-3 or TRBV12-4 to TRBJ2-1, with TRBD2 as a possible D gene (6 bases). This CDR3 is 15 amino acids long.

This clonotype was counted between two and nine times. The CDR3 DNA sequence: TGTGCCAGCAGTTGGGGACTAGCGGGAGTCAGCGAGCAGTACTTC. This gives the protein CASSWGLAGVSEQYF. V usage is TRBV12-3 or TRBV12-4 and J usage is TRBJ2-7; 14 positions match TRBD2. The CDR3 covers 15 residues. Trimming removed 4 bases from V and 6 bases from J; junction bases left unmatched: 5.

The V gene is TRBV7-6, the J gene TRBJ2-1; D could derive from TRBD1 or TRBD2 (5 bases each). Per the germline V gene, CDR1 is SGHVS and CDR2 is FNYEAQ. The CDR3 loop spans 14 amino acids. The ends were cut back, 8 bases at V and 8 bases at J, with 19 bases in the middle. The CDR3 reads CASVLGESPDEQFF. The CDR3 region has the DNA TGTGCCAGCGTATTGGGGGAGTCCCCCGATGAGCAGTTCTTC.

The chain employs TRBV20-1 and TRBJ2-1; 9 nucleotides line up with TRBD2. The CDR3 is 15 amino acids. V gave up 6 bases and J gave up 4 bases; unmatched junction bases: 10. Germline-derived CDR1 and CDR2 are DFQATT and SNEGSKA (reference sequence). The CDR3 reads CSAIAGTSRYNEQFF. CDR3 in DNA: TGCAGTGCCATAGCGGGGACTAGCCGATACAATGAGCAGTTCTTC.

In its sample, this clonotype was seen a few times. CDR3 residues: CASSLRSGGPFYEQYF. CDR3 nucleotides: TGTGCCAGCAGCTTACGGTCGGGAGGGCCGTTTTACGAGCAGTACTTC. The chain links TRBV7-6 to TRBJ2-4; 8 nucleotides align to TRBD2. Near its end, the DNA agrees better with TRBJ2-7, so the J call may be wrong. Germline-derived CDR1 and CDR2 are SGHVS and FNYEAQ. The CDR3 is 16 amino acids.

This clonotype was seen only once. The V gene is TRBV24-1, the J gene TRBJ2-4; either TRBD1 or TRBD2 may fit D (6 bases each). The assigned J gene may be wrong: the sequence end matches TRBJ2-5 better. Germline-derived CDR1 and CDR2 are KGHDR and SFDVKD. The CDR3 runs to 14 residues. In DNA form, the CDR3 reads TGTGCCACCAGTGATCCGGGGGCAGAGGAGACCCAGTACTTC. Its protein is CATSDPGAEETQYF.

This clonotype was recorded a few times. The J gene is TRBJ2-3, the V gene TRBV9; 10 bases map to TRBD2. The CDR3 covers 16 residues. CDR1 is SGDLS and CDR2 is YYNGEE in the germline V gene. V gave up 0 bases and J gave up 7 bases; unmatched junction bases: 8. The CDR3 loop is CASSVEASGSGNTQYF. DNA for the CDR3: TGTGCCAGCAGCGTAGAGGCTAGCGGGAGCGGGAATACGCAGTATTTT. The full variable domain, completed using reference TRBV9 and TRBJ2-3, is DSGVTQTPKHLITATGQRVTLRCSPRSGDLSVYWYQQSLDQGLQFLIQYYNGEERAKGNILERFSAQQFPDLHSELNLSSLELGDSALYFCASSVEASGSGNTQYFGPGTRLTVL.

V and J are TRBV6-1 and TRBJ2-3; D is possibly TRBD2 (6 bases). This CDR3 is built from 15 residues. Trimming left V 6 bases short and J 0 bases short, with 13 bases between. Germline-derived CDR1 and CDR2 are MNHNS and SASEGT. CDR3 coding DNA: TGTGCCAGCAGGCTACTAAGCGGGAGCACAGATACGCAGTATTTT. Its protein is CASRLLSGSTDTQYF.

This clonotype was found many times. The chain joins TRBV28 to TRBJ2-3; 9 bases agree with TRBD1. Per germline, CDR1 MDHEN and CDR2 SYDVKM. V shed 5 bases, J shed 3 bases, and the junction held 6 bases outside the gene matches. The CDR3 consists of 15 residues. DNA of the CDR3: TGTGCCAGCAGTCGACCGGGACAGGGAACAGATACGCAGTATTTT. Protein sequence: CASSRPGQGTDTQYF.

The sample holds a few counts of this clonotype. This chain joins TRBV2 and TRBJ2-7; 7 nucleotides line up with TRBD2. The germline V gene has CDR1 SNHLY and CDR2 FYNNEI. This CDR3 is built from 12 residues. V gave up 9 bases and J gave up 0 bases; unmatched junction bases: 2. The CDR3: CARGDYSYEQYF. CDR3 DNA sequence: TGTGCCAGGGGGGACTACTCCTACGAGCAGTACTTC.

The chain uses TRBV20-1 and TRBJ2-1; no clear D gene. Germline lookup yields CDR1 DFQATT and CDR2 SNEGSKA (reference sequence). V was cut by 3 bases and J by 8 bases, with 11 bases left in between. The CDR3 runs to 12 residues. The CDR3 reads CSARRLLDEQFF. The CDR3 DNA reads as TGCAGTGCTAGGCGACTCTTGGATGAGCAGTTCTTC.

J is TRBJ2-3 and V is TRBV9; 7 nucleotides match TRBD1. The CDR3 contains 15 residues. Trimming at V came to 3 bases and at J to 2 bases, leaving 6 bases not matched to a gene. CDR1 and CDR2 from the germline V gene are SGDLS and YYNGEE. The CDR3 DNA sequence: TGTGCCAGCAGCGCCCGACAGGGCTACACAGATACGCAGTATTTT. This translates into CASSARQGYTDTQYF.

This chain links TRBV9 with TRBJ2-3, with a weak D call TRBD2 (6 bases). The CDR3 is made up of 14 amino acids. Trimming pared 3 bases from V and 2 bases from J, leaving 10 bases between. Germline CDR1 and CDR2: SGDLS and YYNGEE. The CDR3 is CASSDLAFTDTQYF. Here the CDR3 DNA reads TGTGCCAGCAGCGATCTAGCGTTCACAGATACGCAGTATTTT.

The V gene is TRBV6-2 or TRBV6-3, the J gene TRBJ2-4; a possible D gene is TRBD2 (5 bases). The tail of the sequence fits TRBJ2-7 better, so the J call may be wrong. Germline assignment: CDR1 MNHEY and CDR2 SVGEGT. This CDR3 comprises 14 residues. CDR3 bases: TGTGCCAGCAACTCGGGGATCGGAGGCGGCGAGCAGTACTTC. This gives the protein CASNSGIGGGEQYF.

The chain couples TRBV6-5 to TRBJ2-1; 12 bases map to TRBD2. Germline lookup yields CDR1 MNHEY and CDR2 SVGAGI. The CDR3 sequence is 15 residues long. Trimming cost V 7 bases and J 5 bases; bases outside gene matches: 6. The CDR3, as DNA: TGTGCCAGCACCCAGACTAGCGGGAGACACAATGAGCAGTTCTTC. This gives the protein CASTQTSGRHNEQFF.

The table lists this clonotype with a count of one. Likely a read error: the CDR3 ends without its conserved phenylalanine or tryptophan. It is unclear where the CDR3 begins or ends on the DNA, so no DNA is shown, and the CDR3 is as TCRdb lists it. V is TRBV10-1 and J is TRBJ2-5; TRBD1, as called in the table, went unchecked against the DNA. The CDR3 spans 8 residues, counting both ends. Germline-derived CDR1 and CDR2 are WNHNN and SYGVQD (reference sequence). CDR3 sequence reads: CASSEGAG.

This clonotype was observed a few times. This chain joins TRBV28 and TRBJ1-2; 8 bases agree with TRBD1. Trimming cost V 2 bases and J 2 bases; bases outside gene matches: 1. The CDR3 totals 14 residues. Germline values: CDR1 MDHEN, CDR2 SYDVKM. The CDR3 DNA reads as TGTGCCAGCAGTTTAAGGACAGGGAACTATGGCTACACCTTC. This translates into CASSLRTGNYGYTF.

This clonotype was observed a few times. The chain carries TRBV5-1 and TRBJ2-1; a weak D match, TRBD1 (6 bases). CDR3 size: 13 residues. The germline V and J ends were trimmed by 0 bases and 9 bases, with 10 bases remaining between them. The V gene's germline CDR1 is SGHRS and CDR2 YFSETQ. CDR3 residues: CASSLEGDTEQFF. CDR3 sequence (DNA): TGCGCCAGCAGCTTGGAGGGGGACACTGAGCAGTTCTTC.

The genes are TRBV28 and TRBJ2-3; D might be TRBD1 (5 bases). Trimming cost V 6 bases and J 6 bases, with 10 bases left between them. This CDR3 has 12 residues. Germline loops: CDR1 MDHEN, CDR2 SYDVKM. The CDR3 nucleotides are TGTGCCAGCAGGGGGCCGGCGGATACGCAGTATTTT. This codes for CASRGPADTQYF.

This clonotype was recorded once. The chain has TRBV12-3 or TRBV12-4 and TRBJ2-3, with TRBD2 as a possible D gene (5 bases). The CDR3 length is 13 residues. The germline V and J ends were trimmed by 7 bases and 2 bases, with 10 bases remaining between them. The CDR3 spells CASNRGTTDTQYF. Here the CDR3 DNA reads TGTGCCAGCAATCGGGGTACCACAGATACGCAGTATTTT.

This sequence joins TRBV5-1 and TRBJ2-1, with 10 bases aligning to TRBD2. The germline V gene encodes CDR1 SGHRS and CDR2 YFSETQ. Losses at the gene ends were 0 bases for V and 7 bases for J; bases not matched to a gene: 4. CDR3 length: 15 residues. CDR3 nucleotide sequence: TGCGCCAGCAGCTTGGACCTAGCGGGGGATAATGAGCAGTTCTTC. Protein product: CASSLDLAGDNEQFF. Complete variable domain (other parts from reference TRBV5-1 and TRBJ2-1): KAGVTQTPRYLIKTRGQQVTLSCSPISGHRSVSWYQQTPGQGLQFLFEYFSETQRNKGNFPGRFSGRQFSNSRSEMNVSTLELGDSALYLCASSLDLAGDNEQFFGPGTRLTVL.

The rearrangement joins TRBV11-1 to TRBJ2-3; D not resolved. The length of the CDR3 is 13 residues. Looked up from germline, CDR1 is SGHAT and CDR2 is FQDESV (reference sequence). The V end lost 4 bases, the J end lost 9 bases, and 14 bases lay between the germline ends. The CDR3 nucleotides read TGTGCCAGCAGCTCCGGACGGGCGAGAACGCAGTATTTT. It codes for CASSSGRARTQYF.

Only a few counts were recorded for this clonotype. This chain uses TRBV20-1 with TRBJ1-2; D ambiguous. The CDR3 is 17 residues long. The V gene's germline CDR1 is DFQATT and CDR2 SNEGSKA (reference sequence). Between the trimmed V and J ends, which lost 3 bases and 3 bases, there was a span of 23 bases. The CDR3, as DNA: TGCAGTGCTAGTAATTTTTTGGACGATTTGCGAGACTATGGCTACACCTTC. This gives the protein CSASNFLDDLRDYGYTF.